Below are 16 T cell receptor beta chains sequenced from a single sample in a study of T cell clonotyping in hematopoietic cell transplantation. Method: immunoSEQ multiplex PCR; TCRdb's copy keeps in-frame clones and lacks some. In the table there are roughly 16,000 clones, roughly 93% of which are singletons. As to time point: recipient sample about 28 days before transplant, after cytoreduction. Sequencing was performed on peripheral blood mononuclear cells, taken before stem cell transplant. These receptors were collected from a man between 18 and 35 years old with biphenotypic leukemia. Some clones in this sample may be carry-over from other donors' samples.

V usage is TRBV5-1 and J usage is TRBJ2-6; D unresolved. CDR1 is SGHRS, CDR2 YFSETQ, per germline. The CDR3 is 15 residues long. Between the trimmed V and J ends, which lost 1 base and 1 base, there was a span of 6 bases. The CDR3 spells CASSLSRSGANVLTF. The CDR3 DNA reads TGCGCCAGCAGCTTGTCGCGATCTGGGGCCAACGTCCTGACTTTC.

The gene calls are TRBV6-5 and TRBJ2-7; D possibly corresponds to TRBD2 (5 bases). V lost 5 bases and J lost 7, with 9 bases in between. This CDR3 region has 11 residues. Per the germline V gene, CDR1 is MNHEY and CDR2 is SVGAGI. CDR3 sequence (DNA): TGTGCCAGCAGTCATACGGGAGAGCAGTACTTC. This sequence encodes CASSHTGEQYF.

The chain combines TRBV11-2 with TRBJ1-2; 7 bases are shared with TRBD1. This CDR3 comprises 16 residues. V lost 5 bases and J lost 7; bases outside the gene matches: 16. CDR1 SGHAT and CDR2 FQNNGV come from the germline V gene. The CDR3 protein is CASSPRGLGDSVGYTF. The CDR3 coding sequence is TGTGCCAGCAGCCCTCGGGGGCTTGGGGACAGCGTTGGCTACACCTTC.

The rearrangement links TRBV30 to TRBJ2-7; 8 bases line up with TRBD2. V shed 5 bases, J shed 0 bases, and the junction held 3 bases outside the gene matches. CDR1 GTSNPN and CDR2 SVGIG come from the germline V gene (reference sequence). The length of the CDR3 is 13 residues. CDR3 DNA sequence: TGTGCCTGGTCCGGGACTAGCTCCTACGAGCAGTACGTC. It specifies CAWSGTSSYEQYV.

This clone was seen once. The rearrangement joins TRBV9 to TRBJ2-7; TRBD1 agrees at 8 bases. V lost 4 bases to trimming and J lost 3 bases; unmatched junction nucleotides: 3. The germline CDR1 and CDR2 sequences are SGDLS and YYNGEE. This CDR3 has 13 amino acids. The CDR3 protein is CASSPGTGYEQYF. DNA for the CDR3: TGTGCCAGCAGCCCCGGGACAGGCTACGAGCAGTACTTC.

This rearrangement joins TRBV7-9 to TRBJ1-2; D uncertain. V was cut by 0 bases and J by 0 bases, with 2 bases left in between. CDR3 size: 13 residues. Germline-derived CDR1 and CDR2 are SEHNR and FQNEAQ (reference sequence). CDR3 residues: CASSLAANYGYTF. DNA of the CDR3: TGTGCCAGCAGCTTAGCGGCTAACTATGGCTACACCTTC.

The chain joins TRBV5-6 to TRBJ2-7; D unclear. CDR1 SGHDT and CDR2 YYEEEE come from the germline V gene. The CDR3 loop spans 8 amino acids. V shed 5 bases and J shed 9 bases, with 3 bases lying between them. The CDR3: CASRGQYV. The CDR3 nucleotides are TGTGCCAGCAGGGGGCAGTACGTC.

The gene calls are TRBV30 and TRBJ1-3, with a weak D call TRBD1 (5 bases). The V gene's germline CDR1 is GTSNPN and CDR2 SVGIG (reference sequence). The CDR3 has 15 residues. V lost 3 bases and J 0 bases, leaving 12 bases between the germline ends. CDR3 DNA: TGTGCCTGGAGCATAGGGGAGACCTCTGGAAACACCATATATTTT. Residues: CAWSIGETSGNTIYF.

The V gene is TRBV19, the J gene TRBJ1-2; 9 bases are shared with TRBD1. The CDR3 runs to 15 residues. Per germline, CDR1 LNHDA and CDR2 SQIVND (reference sequence). Trimming at V came to 7 bases and at J to 4 bases, leaving 10 bases not matched to a gene. CDR3 sequence: CASTDHRGLGYGYTF. The CDR3 DNA reads TGTGCCAGTACCGATCACAGGGGGCTAGGCTATGGCTACACCTTC.

The chain has TRBV11-2 and TRBJ2-5; 12 nucleotides align to TRBD2. The V and J ends lost 0 bases and 4 bases, in that order; junction bases with no gene match: 9. The CDR3 length is 18 residues. The germline gives CDR1 SGHAT, CDR2 FQNNGV. The CDR3 region is CASSLERTSGGTGETQYF. In nucleotides, the CDR3 is TGTGCCAGCAGCTTAGAACGCACTAGCGGGGGGACAGGAGAGACCCAGTACTTC. Full variable domain (remainder filled in from reference TRBV11-2 and TRBJ2-5): EAGVAQSPRYKIIEKRQSVAFWCNPISGHATLYWYQQILGQGPKLLIQFQNNGVVDDSQLPKDRFSAERLKGVDSTLKIQPAKLEDSAVYLCASSLERTSGGTGETQYFGPGTRLLVL.

The V gene is TRBV7-3, the J gene TRBJ2-7, with TRBD2 matching 7 bases. This CDR3 is 13 amino acids long. From germline, CDR1 is SGHTA and CDR2 FQGTGA. Unmatched junction bases numbered 6, after V lost 4 bases and J lost 6 bases. Here the CDR3 reads CASSYTWGGEQYF. The CDR3 bases are TGTGCCAGCAGCTATACCTGGGGGGGCGAGCAGTACTTC.

Details on this clone: The same CDR3 also results from other DNA sequences found in this sample. The J gene is TRBJ2-7, the V gene TRBV5-6; D is unclear. V dropped 2 bases and J dropped 3 bases, with 9 bases sitting between them. CDR3 length: 13 amino acids. Germline assignment: CDR1 SGHDT and CDR2 YYEEEE. Written as DNA, the CDR3 is TGTGCCAGCAGCTTCGGCAGGAGCTACGAGCAGTACTTC. This gives the protein CASSFGRSYEQYF. Full variable domain (remainder filled in from reference TRBV5-6 and TRBJ2-7): DAGVTQSPTHLIKTRGQQVTLRCSPKSGHDTVSWYQQALGQGPQFIFQYYEEEERQRGNFPDRFSGHQFPNYSSELNVNALLLGDSALYLCASSFGRSYEQYFGPGTRLTVT.

The rearrangement uses TRBV6-6 and TRBJ1-2, with 9 bases aligning to TRBD1. J was trimmed by 4 bases and V by 7 bases; bases with no gene match: 7. Germline CDR1 is MNHNY and CDR2 is SVGAGI (reference sequence). CDR3 length equals 14 residues. The CDR3 sequence: CASTRDREVYGYTF. CDR3 sequence (DNA): TGTGCCAGCACCCGGGACAGGGAGGTCTATGGCTACACCTTC.

This chain joins TRBV11-2 and TRBJ2-3; 14 bases are shared with TRBD2. The CDR3 covers 16 residues. J lost 4 bases, V lost 3 bases, and 3 bases had no gene match. Germline V gene sequence: CDR1 SGHAT, CDR2 FQNNGV. Written as DNA, the CDR3 is TGTGCCAGCAGCTTGACTAGCGGGGGGGCGTCAGATACGCAGTATTTT. It translates to CASSLTSGGASDTQYF.

The chain combines TRBV9 with TRBJ1-1; the D is unclear. The V end was cut by 4 bases, the J end by 0 bases, with 7 bases between. The CDR3 has 13 residues. The germline V gene has CDR1 SGDLS and CDR2 YYNGEE. The CDR3 loop reads CASSTQLNTEAFF. The CDR3 nucleotides read TGTGCCAGCAGCACACAGCTGAACACTGAAGCTTTCTTT.

The CDR3 loop reads CASWKYLHTEAFF. CDR3 bases: TGTGCCAGCTGGAAATACCTACACACTGAAGCTTTCTTT. This chain links TRBV28 with TRBJ1-1, with no clear D. The CDR3 totals 13 residues. In germline, CDR1 is MDHEN, CDR2 SYDVKM. The V end was cut by 8 bases, the J end by 3 bases, with 13 bases between. The full variable domain, rest sourced from reference TRBV28 and TRBJ1-1, is DVKVTQSSRYLVKRTGEKVFLECVQDMDHENMFWYRQDPGLGLRLIYFSYDVKMKEKGDIPEGYSVSREKKERFSLILESASTNQTSMYLCASWKYLHTEAFFGQGTRLTVV.